One and the same sample provided the 23 T cell receptor beta chains below, sequenced in a study of T cell responses to AZD1222 COVID-19 vaccine. TCRdb's table, derived via immunoSEQ multiplex PCR, lists solely in-frame clones and lacks some. The sample carries approximately 97,000 clones, about nine tenths recorded once. The sequencing here drew on peripheral blood, taken on day 0 of AZD1222 vaccination. These receptors were collected from an adult in good health.

The chain's CDR3 is CASSSNSGGAIDTQYF. Written as DNA, the CDR3 is TGTGCCAGCAGCTCGAATAGCGGGGGGGCGATTGATACGCAGTATTTT. The V and J genes are TRBV11-2 and TRBJ2-3; 11 bases are a match to TRBD2. The CDR3 sequence is 16 residues long. The V and J ends lost 4 bases and 6 bases, in that order; junction bases with no gene match: 9. Germline V gene sequence: CDR1 SGHAT, CDR2 FQNNGV.

The chain carries TRBV10-1 and TRBJ1-5; D not resolved. V lost 3 bases, J lost 6 bases, and 9 bases lay in between. CDR3 size: 13 residues. Germline loops: CDR1 WNHNN, CDR2 SYGVQD (reference sequence). Here the CDR3 DNA reads TGCGCCAGCAGTGATTCTCAAGGTCAGCCCCAGCATTTT. This codes for CASSDSQGQPQHF.

The rearrangement joins TRBV5-6 to TRBJ2-7; 8 bases agree with TRBD1. J gave up 4 bases and V 6 bases, and 6 bases lay outside the gene matches. Germline-derived CDR1 and CDR2 are SGHDT and YYEEEE. The CDR3 runs 13 residues. CDR3 DNA sequence: TGTGCCAGCAAGGACAGGGTACATTACGAGCAGTACTTC. Translated, it gives CASKDRVHYEQYF.

The rearrangement uses TRBV6-5 and TRBJ2-7; D may be TRBD1 (6 bases). V was pared by 0 bases and J by 7 bases, with 10 bases between. The CDR3 length is 13 residues. Germline V gene lookup returns CDR1 MNHEY and CDR2 SVGAGI. The CDR3 loop reads CASSYSTGGEQYF. The CDR3 bases are TGTGCCAGCAGTTACTCGACAGGTGGAGAGCAGTACTTC.

This chain joins TRBV19 and TRBJ2-7, with TRBD1 as a possible D gene (6 bases). CDR3 size: 16 residues. V lost 5 bases and J 9 bases, leaving 26 bases between the germline ends. CDR1 and CDR2 from the germline V gene are LNHDA and SQIVND (reference sequence). Here the CDR3 DNA reads TGTGCCAGTAGTCCCGCCTCGACAGGATCCCTACCCGTGCAGTACTTC. Its translation: CASSPASTGSLPVQYF.

The chain uses TRBV7-3 and TRBJ2-1; 10 nucleotides agree with TRBD2. The length of the CDR3 is 16 residues. V was clipped by 6 bases and J by 6 bases; unmatched bases: 11. Germline loops: CDR1 SGHTA, CDR2 FQGTGA. The CDR3 coding sequence is TGTGCCAGCAGTTCGCTAGCGGGAGTAGCCCGCAATGAGCAGTTCTTC. This sequence encodes CASSSLAGVARNEQFF.

The CDR3 protein is CASRPTREETQYF. CDR3 nucleotides: TGTGCCAGCAGACCCACGAGGGAAGAGACCCAGTACTTC. The V call is TRBV11-2, the J call TRBJ2-5, with a weak D call TRBD2 (5 bases). V was shortened by 6 bases and J by 3 bases, with 11 bases between the two germline ends. Germline loops: CDR1 SGHAT, CDR2 FQNNGV. The CDR3 contains 13 residues.

The chain carries TRBV28 and TRBJ2-7, with D tentatively TRBD1 or TRBD2 (5 bases each). This CDR3 is 15 amino acids long. Trimming took off 3 bases at V and 4 bases at J, with 16 bases between the two ends. Germline-derived CDR1 and CDR2 are MDHEN and SYDVKM. CDR3 in DNA: TGTGCCAGCAGTTTCACCGGGACGACCGGTTACGAGCAGTACTTC. This gives the protein CASSFTGTTGYEQYF.

The count of this clone is one. The CDR3 here is CASSWVGGSTEAFF. CDR3 bases: TGTGCCAGCAGTTGGGTTGGAGGAAGCACTGAAGCTTTCTTT. The chain is built from TRBV28 and TRBJ1-1; no clear D gene. V lost 4 bases to trimming and J lost 4 bases, with 13 bases between them. CDR3 length: 14 amino acids. Germline loops: CDR1 MDHEN, CDR2 SYDVKM.

The V gene is TRBV6-5, the J gene TRBJ1-1; maybe TRBD1 (5 bases). CDR3 length equals 12 residues. The V gene lost 10 bases and the J gene lost 4 bases, with 13 bases spanning the gap. Germline V gene lookup returns CDR1 MNHEY and CDR2 SVGAGI. The CDR3 bases are TGTGCCACCCAAACAGGATTCACTGAAGCTTTCTTT. Protein product: CATQTGFTEAFF.

V is TRBV28 and J is TRBJ2-7; 8 bases are shared with TRBD2. This CDR3 spans 15 amino acids. In germline, CDR1 is MDHEN, CDR2 SYDVKM. V shed 5 bases, J shed 6 bases, and the junction held 12 bases outside the gene matches. CDR3 residues: CASSPTSGGPREQYF. As DNA, the CDR3 is TGTGCCAGCAGTCCTACTAGCGGAGGGCCGCGCGAGCAGTACTTC.

The V call is TRBV19, the J call TRBJ2-1; TRBD2 matches 8 bases. The CDR3 sequence is 16 residues long. Germline-derived CDR1 and CDR2 are LNHDA and SQIVND (reference sequence). Trimming removed 6 bases from V and 0 bases from J; junction bases left unmatched: 7. CDR3 sequence: CASSRAGVSSYNEQFF. CDR3 nucleotides: TGTGCCAGTAGCCGAGCGGGAGTAAGCTCCTACAATGAGCAGTTCTTC.

The rearrangement links TRBV9 to TRBJ2-7; 8 bases are shared with TRBD2. Unmatched junction bases numbered 5, after V lost 3 bases and J lost 3 bases. Germline CDR1 reads SGDLS; CDR2 reads YYNGEE. The CDR3 totals 14 residues. The CDR3 DNA follows: TGTGCCAGCAGCGCCGGACTAGCCGGCTACGAGCAGTACTTC. Translation gives CASSAGLAGYEQYF.

The V gene is TRBV20-1, the J gene TRBJ1-1; no firm D call. Germline V gene data show CDR1 as DFQATT and CDR2 as SNEGSKA (reference sequence). The CDR3 extends over 9 amino acids. Deletions cut 7 bases from V and 4 bases from J, with 4 bases between. The CDR3 sequence is CSGSTEAFF. CDR3 in DNA: TGCAGTGGGAGCACTGAAGCTTTCTTT.

The rearrangement uses TRBV19 and TRBJ2-5; a weak D match, TRBD2 (5 bases). The CDR3 has 14 residues. V lost 1 base and J 2 bases, leaving 8 bases between the germline ends. Germline loops: CDR1 LNHDA, CDR2 SQIVND (reference sequence). The CDR3 spells CASSIVRDQETQYF. CDR3 DNA: TGTGCCAGTAGTATAGTACGGGATCAAGAGACCCAGTACTTC.

The rearrangement links TRBV9 to TRBJ2-5; D is undetermined. The germline CDR1 and CDR2 sequences are SGDLS and YYNGEE. This CDR3 comprises 16 residues. Trimming pared 3 bases from V and 3 bases from J, leaving 18 bases between. The chain's CDR3 is CASSDDQKNLKETQYF. CDR3 sequence (DNA): TGTGCCAGCAGCGACGACCAGAAGAACCTTAAAGAGACCCAGTACTTC.

The CDR3 DNA sequence: TGCAGTGCTAGAGTAATAGACACCATATATTTT. Translated: CSARVIDTIYF. V and J are TRBV20-1 and TRBJ1-3; unclear D gene. The CDR3 consists of 11 residues. Trimming took 1 base from V and 8 from J, leaving 6 bases between them. The germline gives CDR1 DFQATT, CDR2 SNEGSKA (reference sequence).

The chain links TRBV28 to TRBJ1-1; D gene ambiguous. The CDR3 contains 14 residues. Trimming left V 4 bases short and J 3 bases short, with 12 bases between. CDR1 and CDR2 (germline): MDHEN, SYDVKM. CDR3 coding DNA: TGTGCCAGCAGTTCCGAGTGGGGAGACACTGAAGCTTTCTTT. It codes for CASSSEWGDTEAFF.

The chain carries TRBV12-3 or TRBV12-4 and TRBJ1-2, with D possibly TRBD1 on 5 matching bases. The CDR3 contains 12 residues. The ends were cut back, 7 bases at V and 3 bases at J, with 9 bases in the middle. The CDR3 loop reads CASTRGYYGYTF. In DNA, the CDR3 is TGTGCCAGCACCCGGGGGTACTATGGCTACACCTTC.

The V gene is TRBV5-1, the J gene TRBJ2-1, with 7 positions matching TRBD2. The J segment lost 7 bases and the V segment lost 0 bases, leaving 7 bases of the junction unmatched. This CDR3 region has 15 residues. Germline V gives CDR1 SGHRS, CDR2 YFSETQ. CDR3: CASSLAPGGVNEQFF. CDR3 DNA: TGCGCCAGCAGCTTGGCCCCGGGAGGCGTGAATGAGCAGTTCTTC.

This rearrangement joins TRBV6-6 to TRBJ1-6; TRBD1 matches 10 bases. Germline V gene sequence: CDR1 MNHNY, CDR2 SVGAGI (reference sequence). CDR3 length: 16 residues. V shed 6 bases and J 1 base; nucleotides not matched to a gene: 3. The CDR3 bases are TGTGCCAGCAGAATGGACAGGGGGTCCTATAATTCACCCCTCCACTTT. Protein: CASRMDRGSYNSPLHF.

The rearrangement links TRBV9 to TRBJ2-7, with D unclear. In germline, CDR1 is SGDLS, CDR2 YYNGEE. The V end lost 0 bases, the J end lost 5 bases, and 9 bases lay between the germline ends. The CDR3 has 13 amino acids. CDR3 amino acids: CASSVGPDHEQYF. CDR3 DNA sequence: TGTGCCAGCAGCGTAGGCCCCGACCACGAGCAGTACTTC.

The rearrangement uses TRBV9 and TRBJ1-2, with a tentative D call TRBD1 (5 bases). Trimming took off 0 bases at V and 3 bases at J, with 12 bases between the two ends. In germline, CDR1 is SGDLS, CDR2 YYNGEE. The CDR3 loop spans 15 amino acids. The CDR3 DNA follows: TGTGCCAGCAGCGTAGCTGCCAGGGAGGACTATGGCTACACCTTC. As protein: CASSVAAREDYGYTF.